This entry concerns a single TCR beta chain. Its matching antigen is unknown. The sample belongs to a study of T cells in localized non-small cell lung cancer. Points from the study as a whole: Uninvolved adjacent lung showed peak T cell clonality, exceeding tumor. Appearances in adjacent lung were noted for a median approximately 61 of the top 100 tumor clones.

Sequenced by immunoSEQ multiplex PCR; TCRdb stores in-frame clones only, minus some. The sample includes tens of thousands of clones, 85% to 95% of them seen just once. This CDR3 is built from 18 residues. J gave up 1 base and V 5 bases, and 11 bases lay outside the gene matches. The germline CDR1 and CDR2 sequences are SGHTA and FQGTGA. This clonotype was sampled from a woman aged 35-75 years with stage I lung adenocarcinoma. Material: peripheral blood, obtained before any cancer treatment. The V call is TRBV7-3, the J call TRBJ2-1, with 10 nucleotides matching TRBD2. CDR3 sequence: CASSIIAGGGGSYNEQFF. The CDR3, as DNA: TGTGCCAGCAGCATCATAGCGGGAGGAGGCGGGTCCTACAATGAGCAGTTCTTC. The variable domain in full, completed from reference TRBV7-3 and TRBJ2-1, reads GAGVSQTPSNKVTEKGKYVELRCDPISGHTALYWYRQSLGQGPEFLIYFQGTGAADDSGLPNDRFFAVRPEGSVSTLKIQRTERGDSAVYLCASSIIAGGGGSYNEQFFGPGTRLTVL.